This T cell receptor beta chain was retrieved from a study of T cells expressing NK-cell markers. Study background: The eight sequenced donors comprised seven who were HCMV-seropositive and one who was seronegative.

Regarding the study as a whole: The study did not resolve the HCMV specificity of expanded NKG2C+ T cell clones.

TCRdb re-called the 5' RACE reads and gives one entry per CDR3 protein, without DNA. The sample table sets out roughly 390,000 distinct CDR3 sequences. This CDR3 is built from 12 residues. CDR1 and CDR2 (germline): SQVTM, ANQGSEA. Regarding this clonotype: Its antigen is still unknown.

The specimen was blood T cells: a sorted CD56 or NKG2C T cell subset, CD4+ or CD8+ T cells, or bulk PBMC T cells (not recorded which). The chain joins TRBV29-1 to TRBJ2-5. This TCR was sampled from a man aged 18 to 70 in good health. Here the CDR3 reads CSAGGLKETQYF.